The 2 T cell receptor beta chains below come from one sample, sequenced in a study of response to subunit inactivated influenza vaccine. TCRdb recomputed calls from the RT-PCR reads with MiXCR, one row per CDR3 protein. The data contain about 240,000 distinct CDR3 sequences, more than 9% of them singletons. Sequencing used non-naive T cells sorted from PBMCs, obtained around 15 days before vaccination. Receptors originate from a man aged 45-60 years who received an inactivated influenza vaccine.

The chain combines TRBV5-1 with TRBJ1-3, with D hard to call. Germline lookup yields CDR1 SGHRS and CDR2 YFSETQ. V was pared by 0 bases and J by 0 bases, with 7 bases between. The CDR3 extends over 15 amino acids. The chain's CDR3 is CASSLGTASGNTIYF. Written as DNA, the CDR3 is TGCGCCAGCAGCTTGGGGACGGCCTCTGGAAACACCATATATTTT.

This clonotype was detected many times. The chain carries TRBV28 and TRBJ2-7, with a possible D match to TRBD2 (5 bases). The CDR3 runs to 12 residues. CDR1 MDHEN and CDR2 SYDVKM come from the germline V gene. Trimming left V 7 bases short and J 9 bases short, with 16 bases between. The CDR3 spells CASTPPRGPQYF. For the CDR3, the DNA is TGTGCCAGCACCCCACCCCGGGGTCCGCAGTACTTC.